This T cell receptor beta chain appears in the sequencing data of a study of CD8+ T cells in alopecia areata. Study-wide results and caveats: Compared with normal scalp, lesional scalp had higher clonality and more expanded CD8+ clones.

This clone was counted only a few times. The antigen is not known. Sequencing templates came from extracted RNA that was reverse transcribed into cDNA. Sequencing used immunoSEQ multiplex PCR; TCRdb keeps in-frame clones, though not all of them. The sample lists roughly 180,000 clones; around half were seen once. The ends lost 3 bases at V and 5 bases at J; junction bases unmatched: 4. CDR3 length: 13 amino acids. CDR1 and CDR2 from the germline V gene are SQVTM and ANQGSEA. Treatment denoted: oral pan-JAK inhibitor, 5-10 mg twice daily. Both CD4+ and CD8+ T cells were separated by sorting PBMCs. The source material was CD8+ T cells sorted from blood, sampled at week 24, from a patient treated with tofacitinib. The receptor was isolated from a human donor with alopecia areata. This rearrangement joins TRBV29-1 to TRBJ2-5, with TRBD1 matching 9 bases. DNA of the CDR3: TGCAGCGTTGACCCGACAGGGGGGGAGACCCAGTACTTC. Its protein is CSVDPTGGETQYF.